This TCR beta chain was sequenced for a study of blood T cell repertoires in COVID-19 (dated by TCRdb to 2020 to 2022). In terms of the full investigation: The collaborator samples originated in the United States, Italy and Spain and spanned the acute and convalescent phases of COVID-19. The prospective study material was composed of cDNA or gDNA derived from T cells, B-cell-depleted T cells, or PBMCs. Samples came from the ongoing ImmuneRACE study (first 160 participants) plus 1,254 subjects from 6 global collaborators. A de-identified subject ID, COVID-19 status, age in years and sex were almost always included in the sample metadata. Deeply sampled blood TCRbeta repertoires from subjects exposed to, actively infected with, or recovered from COVID-19 were included in the dataset. A freely available public database, intended as a resource for researchers studying the immune response to SARS-CoV-2, is where the repertoires were released. Where available, HLA class I and class II types were obtained from metadata supplied by the sample provider rather than from assay-based typing.

The germline ends are 12 bases apart after V is trimmed by 0 bases and J by 6 bases. From the cysteine up to the phenylalanine, the CDR3 has a length of 14 residues. Here the CDR3 DNA is all that survives: 42 bases in frame from base 1. The germline V gene (reference sequence) gives CDR1 as SGHNT and CDR2 as YYREEE. The study at large found these results: The quantity of clinical and demographic metadata differed by source and by participant and was supplied without curation.

This clone appeared a few times. What antigen it recognizes has not been identified. Qualities for individual bases were not recorded, and no much larger clone is one base off. TCRbeta CDR3 regions were amplified from genomic DNA using the immunoSEQ Assay, a bias-controlled multiplex PCR. The study's own analysis went as follows. The number of nucleated cells in each sample was estimated by amplification of reference gene primers within the assay. Sequence reads were collapsed and filtered to measure the absolute abundance of every unique TCRbeta CDR3 rearrangement. For each sample, productive Simpson clonality was calculated as the square root of Simpson's diversity index across productive rearrangements. TCRdb holds this immuneACCESS table with in-frame rearrangements only. Some clones are missing; in checked studies, unresolved V genes explain under half, and the rest has no known cause. The V and J calls and the clone size are those of that table, but D and trimming were determined from the DNA. Across this sample there are hundreds of thousands of clones, with around 84% seen only once. 3% of the sample is in the top ten clones.

Collaborating institutions collected whole blood in K2EDTA tubes following their own protocols. For TCRbeta analysis, collaborators shipped samples as frozen whole blood, isolated PBMCs, or DNA extracted from either of those sample types. The rearrangement combines TRBV5-4 with TRBJ1-1; a confident D gene designation cannot be given. The sequenced sample consisted of peripheral blood. This receptor was identified in a man aged 55 to 70 with acute or convalescent COVID-19. CDR3 protein: CASSLDAGAAEAFF. DNA sequence: TGTGCCAGCAGCTTGGACGCGGGAGCAGCTGAAGCTTTCTTT.